The next 15 T cell receptor beta chains were all read from a single sample in a study of post-analysis software for immune sequencing data. The study's findings and limits: A few TRBV segments appeared more often in patients than in controls, and TRBV5-6, TRBV5-1 and TRBV20-1 were among these.

Unique molecular identifiers were carried by the TCR beta cDNA libraries. Via MiXCR, TCRdb re-called the PCR reads, giving one row per CDR3 protein. The data contain hundreds of thousands of distinct CDR3 sequences, around 60% of them singletons. Antigen specificity for these receptors is unknown. The specimen sequenced was blood. The source is a girl aged 2 to 10 with multiple sclerosis.

This clonotype showed up just a few times. The rearrangement joins TRBV11-2 to TRBJ2-7, with D possibly TRBD1 on 6 matching bases. V was pared by 5 bases and J by 5 bases, with 10 bases between. The germline V gene encodes CDR1 SGHAT and CDR2 FQNNGV. The CDR3 loop spans 12 amino acids. As DNA, the CDR3 is TGTGCCAGCAGCACAGGGCTAGACGAGCAGTACTTC. Protein sequence: CASSTGLDEQYF.

J is TRBJ2-5 and V is TRBV5-6; no definite D call. Trimming removed 3 bases from V and 1 base from J, with 13 bases in between. This CDR3 has 15 residues. CDR1 SGHDT and CDR2 YYEEEE come from the germline V gene. The DNA of the CDR3 is TGTGCCAGCAGCTCTTCCCCCAAGTCCCAAGAGACCCAGTACTTC. It encodes CASSSSPKSQETQYF.

The rearrangement joins TRBV29-1 to TRBJ2-1; 15 bases map to TRBD2. Germline trimming cut 0 bases from V and 2 bases from J; bases unmatched to any gene: 11. The CDR3 sequence is 20 residues long. Germline lookup yields CDR1 SQVTM and CDR2 ANQGSEA. The CDR3 reads CSVEEGGGLAGGLPYNEQFF. The CDR3 DNA follows: TGCAGCGTTGAAGAAGGAGGGGGACTAGCGGGAGGCTTACCCTACAATGAGCAGTTCTTC.

This clonotype was recorded a few times. The rearrangement joins TRBV20-1 to TRBJ2-1; D is possibly TRBD2 (5 bases). The CDR3 has 14 residues. Germline values: CDR1 DFQATT, CDR2 SNEGSKA (reference sequence). V lost 5 bases, J lost 5 bases, and 16 bases lay in between. The CDR3 is CSAEDSSGNNEQFF. CDR3 coding DNA: TGCAGTGCTGAGGACTCCAGTGGGAACAATGAGCAGTTCTTC.

The chain employs TRBV29-1 and TRBJ2-7; 9 bases match TRBD2. TRBJ2-5 matches the DNA end more closely, so the J call is doubtful. This CDR3 has 14 amino acids. Germline V gene sequence: CDR1 SQVTM, CDR2 ANQGSEA. The CDR3 here is CSVVRLAGRETQYF. Here the CDR3 DNA reads TGCAGCGTTGTACGGCTAGCGGGGCGGGAGACCCAGTACTTC.

This chain connects TRBV7-2 to TRBJ2-5; D not certain. Germline assignment: CDR1 SGHTA and CDR2 FQGNSA. The germline V and J ends were trimmed by 1 base and 5 bases, with 11 bases remaining between them. This CDR3 has 14 residues. The CDR3 DNA reads as TGTGCCAGCAGCTTAGGGATAATTGGGGAGACCCAGTACTTC. This gives the protein CASSLGIIGETQYF.

This chain uses TRBV3-1 with TRBJ1-2; D ambiguous. V lost 5 bases and J 7 bases, leaving 17 bases between the germline ends. Germline CDR1 is LGHDT and CDR2 is YNNKEL (reference sequence). The CDR3 runs 14 residues. The CDR3 sequence is CASSFEGVGVGYTF. CDR3 DNA sequence: TGTGCCAGCAGCTTTGAAGGAGTTGGTGTTGGCTACACCTTC.

This chain connects TRBV13 to TRBJ1-6, with TRBD1 as a possible D gene (6 bases). In germline, CDR1 is PRHDT, CDR2 FYEKMQ (reference sequence). The ends were cut back, 6 bases at V and 7 bases at J, with 13 bases in the middle. This CDR3 region has 14 residues. For the CDR3, the DNA is TGTGCCAGCAGAGAGGGACAAGTCAATTCACCCCTCCACTTT. Its translation is CASREGQVNSPLHF.

The chain uses TRBV2 and TRBJ2-1, with TRBD2 matching over 12 bases. Germline CDR1 is SNHLY and CDR2 is FYNNEI. The CDR3 runs to 20 residues. V was pared by 3 bases and J by 9 bases, with 21 bases of the junction left unmatched. DNA of the CDR3: TGTGCCAGCAGTGAGGATACAGGGGGCTTTCTAGCGGGAGGGAGAAGTGAGCAGTTCTTC. Its translation is CASSEDTGGFLAGGRSEQFF.

J is TRBJ1-2 and V is TRBV11-2; tentatively, D is TRBD1 (5 bases). The germline V and J ends were trimmed by 5 bases and 8 bases, with 18 bases remaining between them. CDR3 length equals 14 residues. Germline V gene lookup returns CDR1 SGHAT and CDR2 FQNNGV. The CDR3 sequence is CASSPPGRLKGYTF. The DNA of the CDR3 is TGTGCCAGCAGCCCCCCGGGACGTCTCAAAGGCTACACCTTC.

This chain links TRBV6-5 with TRBJ1-1, with D tentatively TRBD1 (6 bases). The CDR3 spans 13 residues. The germline gives CDR1 MNHEY, CDR2 SVGAGI. V shed 6 bases and J shed 4 bases, with 12 bases lying between them. The chain's CDR3 is CASRFVGGTEAFF. The CDR3 DNA reads as TGTGCCAGCAGATTCGTAGGGGGCACTGAAGCTTTCTTT.

V usage is TRBV5-1 and J usage is TRBJ1-2; possibly TRBD1 for D (5 bases). Trimming cost V 3 bases and J 7 bases, with 7 bases left between them. Germline V gene data show CDR1 as SGHRS and CDR2 as YFSETQ. The CDR3 is 11 residues long. This CDR3 is CASSSTGGYTF. The CDR3 region has the DNA TGCGCCAGCAGCTCCACAGGTGGCTACACCTTC. The whole variable domain, filled in from reference TRBV5-1 and TRBJ1-2, reads KAGVTQTPRYLIKTRGQQVTLSCSPISGHRSVSWYQQTPGQGLQFLFEYFSETQRNKGNFPGRFSGRQFSNSRSEMNVSTLELGDSALYLCASSSTGGYTFGSGTRLTVV.

J is TRBJ1-2 and V is TRBV12-3 or TRBV12-4; 7 bases are a match to TRBD1. With V trimmed by 6 bases and J by 6 bases, 10 bases remained unmatched. CDR3 length equals 14 residues. The chain's CDR3 is CASSATGRTDGYTF. The CDR3 bases are TGTGCCAGCAGCGCGACAGGGAGGACTGATGGCTACACCTTC.

This clonotype has a handful of counts. This sequence joins TRBV24-1 and TRBJ2-6; the D is unclear. The CDR3 runs 13 residues. V was clipped by 11 bases and J by 1 base, with 8 bases between them. CDR1 is KGHDR, CDR2 SFDVKD, per germline. The CDR3 nucleotides are TGTGCCATTCAGAGATCTGGGGCCAACGTCCTGACTTTC. Encoded protein: CAIQRSGANVLTF.

This clonotype was found a few times. The chain links TRBV20-1 to TRBJ2-5; no definite D call. Germline V gives CDR1 DFQATT, CDR2 SNEGSKA (reference sequence). The CDR3 runs 13 residues. Deletions cut 3 bases from V and 5 bases from J, with 13 bases between. CDR3 DNA: TGCAGTGCTAGGGGTAGGAAACGGGAGACCCAGTACTTC. Its translation is CSARGRKRETQYF.